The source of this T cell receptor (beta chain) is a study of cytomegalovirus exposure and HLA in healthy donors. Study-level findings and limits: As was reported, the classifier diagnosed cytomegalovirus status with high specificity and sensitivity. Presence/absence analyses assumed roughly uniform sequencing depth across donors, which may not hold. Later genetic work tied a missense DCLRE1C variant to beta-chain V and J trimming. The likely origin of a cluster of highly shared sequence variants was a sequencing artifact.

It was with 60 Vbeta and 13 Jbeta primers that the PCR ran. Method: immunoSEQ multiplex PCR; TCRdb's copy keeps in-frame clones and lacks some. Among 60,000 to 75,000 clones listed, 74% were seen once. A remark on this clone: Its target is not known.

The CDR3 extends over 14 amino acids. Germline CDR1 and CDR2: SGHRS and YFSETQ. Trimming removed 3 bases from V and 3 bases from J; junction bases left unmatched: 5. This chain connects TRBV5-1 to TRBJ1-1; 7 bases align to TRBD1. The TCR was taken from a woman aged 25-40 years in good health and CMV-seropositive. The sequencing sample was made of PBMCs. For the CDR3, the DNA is TGCGCCAGCAGCTCTCCCGGGACAGACACTGAAGCTTTCTTT. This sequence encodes CASSSPGTDTEAFF.